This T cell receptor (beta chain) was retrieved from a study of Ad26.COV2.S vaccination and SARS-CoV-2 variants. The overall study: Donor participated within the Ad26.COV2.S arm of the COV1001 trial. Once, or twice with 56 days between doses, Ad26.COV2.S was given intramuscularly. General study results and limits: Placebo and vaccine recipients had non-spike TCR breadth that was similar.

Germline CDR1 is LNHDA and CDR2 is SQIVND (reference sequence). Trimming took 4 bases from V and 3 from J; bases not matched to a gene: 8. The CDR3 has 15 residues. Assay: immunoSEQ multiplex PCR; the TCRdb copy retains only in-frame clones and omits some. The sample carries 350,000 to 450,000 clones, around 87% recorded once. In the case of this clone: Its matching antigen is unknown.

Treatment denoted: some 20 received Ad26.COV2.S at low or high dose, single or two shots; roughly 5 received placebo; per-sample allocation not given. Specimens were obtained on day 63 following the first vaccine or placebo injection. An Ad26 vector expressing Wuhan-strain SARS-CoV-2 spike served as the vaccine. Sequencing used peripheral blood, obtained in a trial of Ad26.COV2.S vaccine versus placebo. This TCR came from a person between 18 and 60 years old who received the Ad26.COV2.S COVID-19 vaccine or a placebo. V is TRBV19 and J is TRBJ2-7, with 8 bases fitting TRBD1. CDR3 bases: TGTGCCAGTAGTAATCACCACAGGGGGAACTACGAGCAGTACTTC. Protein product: CASSNHHRGNYEQYF.